Shown below are 25 T cell receptor beta chains from a single sample sequenced in a study of blood T cells in healthy people across ages. A sample-barcoded 5' primer and a J-beta primer mix were used in a second PCR of roughly 7 to 11 cycles. MiXCR, run by TCRdb on the 5' RACE reads, gives a single entry per CDR3 protein. This sample has about 1.5 million distinct CDR3 sequences, with about 42% found just once. Source material: blood. The source of these receptors is a young woman in good health.

This chain connects TRBV27 to TRBJ2-1; 8 nucleotides match TRBD1. Germline CDR1 reads MNHEY; CDR2 reads SMNVEV (reference sequence). V shed 4 bases, J shed 10 bases, and the junction held 6 bases outside the gene matches. The CDR3 extends over 13 amino acids. Written as DNA, the CDR3 is TGTGCCAGCAGTTGGACAGGGAGCTACGAGCAGTTCTTC. Encoded protein: CASSWTGSYEQFF.

The sample holds many counts of this clonotype. The chain employs TRBV20-1 and TRBJ2-3, with 8 bases lining up with TRBD2. The CDR3 covers 12 residues. The germline V gene has CDR1 DFQATT and CDR2 SNEGSKA (reference sequence). CDR3 residues: CSAREGTDTQYF. CDR3 in DNA: TGCAGCGCTCGGGAGGGAACAGATACGCAGTATTTT.

This clonotype was seen a few times. The chain joins TRBV9 to TRBJ1-1, with D unresolved. The CDR3 is made up of 14 amino acids. The V and J ends lost 4 bases and 0 bases respectively, with 10 bases between them. Germline V gene data show CDR1 as SGDLS and CDR2 as YYNGEE. CDR3 loop: CASSPRRVNTEAFF. The CDR3 DNA is TGTGCCAGCAGCCCAAGACGGGTGAACACTGAAGCTTTCTTT.

This clonotype has only a few counts. CDR3 protein: CAWSRSSYGYTF. The CDR3 DNA sequence: TGTGCCTGGAGTCGGAGCAGCTATGGCTACACCTTC. J is TRBJ1-2 and V is TRBV30; the D is unclear. The CDR3 consists of 12 residues. The germline V gene encodes CDR1 GTSNPN and CDR2 SVGIG (reference sequence). V was pared by 2 bases and J by 4 bases, with 8 bases between.

This clonotype was detected only a few times. The V gene is TRBV7-3, the J gene TRBJ2-1, with D possibly matching TRBD1 (5 bases). CDR3 length: 16 amino acids. The germline gives CDR1 SGHTA, CDR2 FQGTGA. V lost 4 bases and J 0 bases, leaving 13 bases between the germline ends. The chain's CDR3 is CASSSLTDSSYNEQFF. The CDR3 nucleotides read TGTGCCAGCAGCTCCTTGACTGACAGCTCCTACAATGAGCAGTTCTTC.

This clonotype has just a few counts. The rearrangement links TRBV29-1 to TRBJ2-7; 8 bases are a match to TRBD1. The germline V gene has CDR1 SQVTM and CDR2 ANQGSEA. The V segment lost 4 bases and the J segment 0 bases; nucleotides outside the gene matches: 5. The CDR3 loop spans 14 amino acids. CDR3 coding DNA: TGCAGCGTTGCGTGGACAGGGCACTCCTACGAGCAGTACTTC. This gives the protein CSVAWTGHSYEQYF.

V and J are TRBV5-5 and TRBJ1-5; D perhaps matches TRBD1 (5 bases). The germline V gene encodes CDR1 SGHKS and CDR2 YYEKEE (reference sequence). V gave up 0 bases and J gave up 2 bases, with 12 bases separating them. CDR3 length: 16 residues. In nucleotides, the CDR3 is TGTGCCAGCAGCTTGGAGGCAGGGTTAGGCAATCAGCCCCAGCATTTT. Its protein is CASSLEAGLGNQPQHF.

The chain couples TRBV2 to TRBJ2-6; maybe TRBD1 (5 bases). The CDR3 covers 17 residues. CDR1 is SNHLY and CDR2 is FYNNEI in the germline V gene. Trimming removed 7 bases at V and 0 bases at J, with 16 bases between. The CDR3: CASIQGPWSSGANVLTF. DNA of the CDR3: TGTGCCAGCATTCAGGGCCCCTGGAGCTCTGGGGCCAACGTCCTGACTTTC.

There are a few counts of this clonotype. The V gene is TRBV27, the J gene TRBJ1-2; D perhaps matches TRBD1 (6 bases). With 3 bases removed from V and 0 bases from J, the gap between germline ends came to 8 bases. Looked up from germline, CDR1 is MNHEY and CDR2 is SMNVEV (reference sequence). This CDR3 comprises 14 residues. The CDR3 DNA follows: TGTGCCAGCAGTTTCACAGGGTCTAACTATGGCTACACCTTC. Amino acids: CASSFTGSNYGYTF.

The gene calls are TRBV11-2 and TRBJ2-5; D is possibly TRBD2 (7 bases). Germline CDR1 SGHAT, CDR2 FQNNGV. The CDR3 totals 14 residues. Trimming removed 1 base at V and 4 bases at J, with 10 bases between. The CDR3 DNA follows: TGTGCCAGCAGCTTAGTTGGGGGGGCAGAGACCCAGTACTTC. Protein sequence: CASSLVGGAETQYF.

This clonotype showed up just a few times. V and J are TRBV10-3 and TRBJ2-1, with D tentatively TRBD1 (6 bases). V lost 5 bases, J lost 6 bases, and 11 bases lay in between. Per germline, CDR1 ENHRY and CDR2 SYGVKD. The CDR3 has 13 amino acids. CDR3 in DNA: TGTGCCATCAGTTCTAGCAGGGGCAATGAGCAGTTCTTC. Protein: CAISSSRGNEQFF.

The chain is built from TRBV20-1 and TRBJ1-4; D is unclear. The germline gives CDR1 DFQATT, CDR2 SNEGSKA (reference sequence). Deletions cut 0 bases from V and 10 bases from J, with 9 bases between. The CDR3 has 12 amino acids. CDR3 DNA: TGCAGTGCTAGAGATATTGGAGTAAAACTGTTTTTT. Protein sequence: CSARDIGVKLFF.

V and J are TRBV9 and TRBJ2-1, with 11 bases aligning to TRBD2. V was clipped by 3 bases and J by 2 bases; unmatched bases: 10. The CDR3 is 18 amino acids. Germline CDR1 SGDLS, CDR2 YYNGEE. CDR3 in DNA: TGTGCCAGCAGCGGTGAGGGTAGCGGGGGGGCGACCTACAATGAGCAGTTCTTC. It codes for CASSGEGSGGATYNEQFF.

The chain links TRBV7-9 to TRBJ1-6; no clear D gene. Per the germline V gene, CDR1 is SEHNR and CDR2 is FQNEAQ (reference sequence). The CDR3 spans 13 residues. Trimming stripped 2 bases from V and 6 bases from J, with 5 bases between. CDR3 DNA: TGTGCCAGCAGCTTACCCCCTAATTCACCCCTCCACTTT. This gives the protein CASSLPPNSPLHF.

This clonotype showed up many times. The V and J genes are TRBV25-1 and TRBJ2-7; possible D gene TRBD2, 6 bases. V was trimmed by 2 bases and J by 5 bases, leaving 19 bases between them. The CDR3 loop spans 16 amino acids. Looked up from germline, CDR1 is MGHDK and CDR2 is SYGVNS. CDR3 in amino acids: CASSEIRGFKDHEQYF. The CDR3 coding sequence is TGTGCCAGCAGTGAAATTCGGGGGTTCAAGGACCACGAGCAGTACTTC.

A word on this clonotype: A junction end diverges from the germline sequence, so it may reflect a read error. The chain has TRBV7-9 and TRBJ2-2; D is uncertain. Germline V gene sequence: CDR1 SEHNR, CDR2 FQNEAQ (reference sequence). This CDR3 has 12 residues. CDR3: CASSPLTRELFF. CDR3 sequence (DNA): TGTGCCAGCAGCCCCCTCACCCGGGAGCTGTTTTTT.

In this sample, this clonotype turned up once. V and J are TRBV6-6 and TRBJ1-2; 7 positions agree with TRBD1. The CDR3 is made up of 15 amino acids. J gave up 4 bases and V 4 bases, and 9 bases lay outside the gene matches. Germline lookup yields CDR1 MNHNY and CDR2 SVGAGI (reference sequence). The CDR3 DNA is TGTGCCAGCAGTTCAGGGACAGTCGCTAGCTATGGCTACACCTTC. Its protein product is CASSSGTVASYGYTF.

The rearrangement uses TRBV7-9 and TRBJ1-5; D is undetermined. This CDR3 region has 14 residues. With 4 bases removed from V and 7 bases from J, the gap between germline ends came to 14 bases. Germline V CDR1 and CDR2: SEHNR, FQNEAQ (reference sequence). CDR3 in amino acids: CASSSLSSWQPQHF. CDR3 nucleotides: TGTGCCAGCAGCTCACTGTCTTCCTGGCAGCCCCAGCATTTT. The complete variable domain, with remaining parts taken from reference TRBV7-9 and TRBJ1-5, reads DTGVSQNPRHKITKRGQNVTFRCDPISEHNRLYWYRQTLGQGPEFLTYFQNEAQLEKSRLLSDRFSAERPKGSFSTLEIQRTEQGDSAMYLCASSSLSSWQPQHFGDGTRLSIL.

With regard to this clonotype: This may be a read error: a much more frequent sequence differs by one nucleotide. The V gene is TRBV11-2, the J gene TRBJ2-2; D ambiguous. The CDR3 sequence is 15 residues long. Germline-derived CDR1 and CDR2 are SGHAT and FQNNGV. The CDR3 here is CVSSLDYYPGGELFF. The CDR3 coding sequence is TGTGTCAGCAGCTTAGATTACTATCCTGGCGGGGAGCTGTTTTTT.

The chain carries TRBV25-1 and TRBJ2-1, with TRBD2 identical over 8 bases. This CDR3 is built from 13 residues. V lost 6 bases, J lost 3 bases, and 1 base stayed unmatched. Germline values: CDR1 MGHDK, CDR2 SYGVNS. DNA of the CDR3: TGTGCCAGCAGGACTAGCGACTACAATGAGCAGTTCTTC. Amino acid sequence: CASRTSDYNEQFF.

This clonotype was found a few times. The V and J genes are TRBV28 and TRBJ2-7; D tentatively reads TRBD1 or TRBD2 (6 bases each). Per germline, CDR1 MDHEN and CDR2 SYDVKM. The CDR3 length is 15 residues. V lost 8 bases, J lost 4 bases, and 21 bases lay in between. The DNA of the CDR3 is TGTGCCAGCGGACGCGATCGGGGGACAAAATACGAGCAGTACTTC. As protein: CASGRDRGTKYEQYF.

Note on this clonotype: Sequence at one end of the junction differs from germline and may be a read error. The gene calls are TRBV29-1 and TRBJ2-2; TRBD1 matches at 7 bases. There are 16 residues in the CDR3. CDR1 is SQVTM, CDR2 ANQGSEA, per germline. The CDR3 coding sequence is TGCGGCGTTGAACTTGCTCCAGGGGGAGAGGGCGGGGAGCTGTTTTTT. This codes for CGVELAPGGEGGELFF.

This clonotype occurred a few times. The rearrangement uses TRBV6-6 and TRBJ1-4; 7 nucleotides align to TRBD1. V was clipped by 6 bases and J by 8 bases; unmatched bases: 12. Per the germline V gene, CDR1 is MNHNY and CDR2 is SVGAGI (reference sequence). CDR3 length equals 15 residues. The CDR3 reads CASSLRTQGSEKLFF. For the CDR3, the DNA is TGTGCCAGCAGCCTACGTACACAGGGGAGCGAAAAACTGTTTTTT.

The table lists this clonotype with many counts. The chain combines TRBV10-3 with TRBJ2-3, with 8 positions matching TRBD1. Germline V gene sequence: CDR1 ENHRY, CDR2 SYGVKD. CDR3 length: 12 amino acids. The V and J ends lost 11 bases and 5 bases, in that order; junction bases with no gene match: 6. CDR3 DNA: TGTGCCTCTCAGGGGGCGGGAGATACGCAGTATTTT. This encodes CASQGAGDTQYF.

This clonotype was seen a handful of times. This chain uses TRBV11-2 with TRBJ2-3, with D possibly matching TRBD2 (6 bases). The ends were cut back, 1 base at V and 1 base at J, with 12 bases in the middle. Looked up from germline, CDR1 is SGHAT and CDR2 is FQNNGV. CDR3 length: 16 residues. For the CDR3, the DNA is TGTGCCAGCAGCTTAGGAATGGGGGGTCGCACAGATACGCAGTATTTT. Protein: CASSLGMGGRTDTQYF.